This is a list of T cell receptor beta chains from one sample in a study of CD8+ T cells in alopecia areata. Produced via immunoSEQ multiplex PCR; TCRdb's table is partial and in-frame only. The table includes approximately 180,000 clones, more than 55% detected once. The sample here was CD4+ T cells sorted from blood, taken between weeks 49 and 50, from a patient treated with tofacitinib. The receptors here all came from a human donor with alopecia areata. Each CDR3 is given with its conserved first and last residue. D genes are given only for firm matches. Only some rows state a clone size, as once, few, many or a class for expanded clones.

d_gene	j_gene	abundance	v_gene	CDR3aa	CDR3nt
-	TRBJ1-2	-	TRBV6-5	CASSYSLLKGSSGYTF	TGTGCCAGCAGTTACTCTCTCCTTAAGGGGTCCAGTGGCTACACCTTC
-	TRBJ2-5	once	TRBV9	CASSPSEAVTQYF	TGTGCCAGCAGCCCCAGTGAGGCCGTGACCCAGTACTTC
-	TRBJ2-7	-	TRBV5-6	CASTAALGLGEQYF	TGTGCCAGCACCGCAGCTCTAGGTCTTGGCGAGCAGTACTTC
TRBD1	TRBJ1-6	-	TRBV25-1	CASSVGQGGSPLHF	TGTGCCAGCAGTGTCGGACAGGGCGGATCACCCCTCCACTTT
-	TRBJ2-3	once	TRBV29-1	CSVENLFGLTDTQYF	TGCAGCGTTGAAAATTTGTTCGGCCTCACAGATACGCAGTATTTT
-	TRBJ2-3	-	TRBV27	CASSLQGGFSTDTQYF	TGTGCCAGCAGTTTACAAGGGGGATTTAGCACAGATACGCAGTATTTT
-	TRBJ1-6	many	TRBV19	CASSIAPEAGNSPLHF	TGTGCCAGTAGTATAGCCCCCGAGGCCGGTAATTCACCCCTCCACTTT
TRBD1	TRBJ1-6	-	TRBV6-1	CASRWTGDNSPLHF	TGTGCCAGCAGGTGGACAGGCGATAATTCACCCCTCCACTTT
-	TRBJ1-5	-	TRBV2	CASRREGNQPQHF	TGTGCCAGCAGGCGCGAGGGCAATCAGCCCCAGCATTTT
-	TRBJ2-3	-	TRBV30	CAWGAPRSLQYF	TGTGCCTGGGGCGCACCAAGATCGCTGCAGTATTTT
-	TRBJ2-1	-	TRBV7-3	CASSFLDRIEQFF	TGTGCCAGCAGCTTCCTTGACAGGATCGAGCAGTTCTTC
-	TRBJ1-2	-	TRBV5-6	CASSLTGANYGYTF	TGTGCCAGCAGCCTGACAGGAGCTAACTATGGCTACACCTTC
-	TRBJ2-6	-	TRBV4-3	CASSQGSPPGANVLTF	TGCGCCAGCAGCCAAGGATCCCCCCCTGGGGCCAACGTCCTGACTTTC
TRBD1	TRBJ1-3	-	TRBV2	CASSNRGDTIYF	TGTGCCAGCAGTAACAGGGGGGACACCATATATTTT
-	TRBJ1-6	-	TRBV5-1	CASSSAALAPLHF	TGCGCCAGCAGTTCGGCCGCCCTTGCACCCCTCCACTTT
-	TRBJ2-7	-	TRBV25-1	CASSEYGRHEQYF	TGTGCCAGCAGTGAATATGGGAGGCACGAGCAGTACTTC
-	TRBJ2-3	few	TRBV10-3	CAISDRMAAADTQYF	TGTGCCATCAGTGATAGGATGGCAGCGGCAGATACGCAGTATTTT
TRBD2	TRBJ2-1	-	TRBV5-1	CASSLFSGGSNEQFF	TGCGCCAGCAGCTTGTTTAGCGGGGGGAGCAATGAGCAGTTCTTC
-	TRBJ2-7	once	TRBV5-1	CASSLGGGPYEQYF	TGCGCCAGCAGCTTGGGCGGGGGCCCCTACGAGCAGTACTTC
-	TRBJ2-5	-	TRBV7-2	CASSLGPPETQYF	TGTGCCAGCAGCCTGGGGCCCCCCGAGACCCAGTACTTC
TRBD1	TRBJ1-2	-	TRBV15	CATSRPWDRGSGYTF	TGTGCCACCAGCAGACCCTGGGACAGGGGTAGCGGCTACACCTTC
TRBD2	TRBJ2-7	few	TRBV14	CASSPYLADLYEQYF	TGTGCCAGCAGTCCATACCTAGCGGACCTCTACGAGCAGTACTTC
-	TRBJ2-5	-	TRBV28	CASSRAGTSRSETQYF	TGTGCCAGCAGTCGTGCCGGGACCTCACGATCAGAGACCCAGTACTTC
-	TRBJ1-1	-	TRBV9	CASSVDSRTEAFF	TGTGCCAGCAGCGTAGACTCAAGAACCGAAGCTTTCTTT
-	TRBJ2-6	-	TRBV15	CATSRGRGGANVLTF	TGTGCCACCAGCAGAGGCCGTGGGGGGGCCAACGTCCTGACTTTC
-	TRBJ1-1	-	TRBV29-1	CSVALQMNTEAFF	TGCAGCGTTGCTTTACAGATGAACACTGAAGCTTTCTTT
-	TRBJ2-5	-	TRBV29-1	CSVGQTGQYQYF	TGCAGCGTGGGGCAGACAGGCCAGTATCAGTACTTC
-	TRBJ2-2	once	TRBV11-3	CASSSGGSLTGELFF	TGTGCCAGCAGCAGTGGGGGCAGTTTGACCGGGGAGCTGTTTTTT
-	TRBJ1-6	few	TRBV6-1	CASGQSSYNSPLHF	TGTGCCAGCGGTCAGAGCTCCTATAATTCACCCCTCCACTTT
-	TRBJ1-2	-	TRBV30	CAWSKGSYTF	TGTGCCTGGAGTAAGGGAAGCTACACCTTC
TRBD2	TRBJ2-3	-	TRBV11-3	CASSSTTSGGAKATQYF	TGTGCCAGCAGCTCCACGACTAGCGGGGGGGCCAAGGCTACGCAGTATTTT